Presented here are 27 T cell receptor beta chains from one specimen sequenced in a study of shared clonotypes between healthy human individuals. Assay used: immunoSEQ multiplex PCR; TCRdb lists only in-frame clones, some missing. The sample contains some 490,000 clones, around 80% of which appear only once. Material: PBMCs. The receptor set was obtained from a middle-aged woman in good health. Some clones in this sample may be carry-over from other donors' samples.

The rearrangement uses TRBV10-2 and TRBJ1-5; no clear D gene. Germline V lookup: CDR1 WSHSY, CDR2 SAAADI. Trimming took off 3 bases at V and 1 base at J, with 7 bases between the two ends. CDR3 size: 14 residues. The CDR3 DNA sequence: TGCGCCAGCAGTGACGTCGCCAGCAATCAGCCCCAGCATTTT. It yields the protein CASSDVASNQPQHF.

V and J are TRBV7-9 and TRBJ1-4, with D tentatively TRBD1 (5 bases). The V end was cut by 5 bases, the J end by 11 bases, with 15 bases between. Germline CDR1 and CDR2: SEHNR and FQNEAQ (reference sequence). The CDR3 runs to 13 residues. This CDR3 reads CASSPRGRGKLFF. The CDR3 DNA reads TGTGCCAGCAGCCCCCGGGGCCGGGGGAAACTGTTTTTT.

The rearrangement uses TRBV5-1 and TRBJ2-7; 7 bases fit TRBD2. The CDR3 length is 15 residues. Unmatched junction bases numbered 7, after V lost 4 bases and J lost 0 bases. CDR1 and CDR2 from the germline V gene are SGHRS and YFSETQ. CDR3 residues: CASSPGLGGSYEQYF. CDR3 coding DNA: TGCGCCAGCAGCCCTGGACTAGGAGGCTCCTACGAGCAGTACTTC. The variable domain in full, completed from reference TRBV5-1 and TRBJ2-7, reads KAGVTQTPRYLIKTRGQQVTLSCSPISGHRSVSWYQQTPGQGLQFLFEYFSETQRNKGNFPGRFSGRQFSNSRSEMNVSTLELGDSALYLCASSPGLGGSYEQYFGPGTRLTVT.

This clone was detected once. The chain's CDR3 is CASRLASSGGSSYNEQFF. The DNA of the CDR3 is TGTGCAAGTCGCTTAGCGTCTAGCGGGGGAAGCTCCTACAATGAGCAGTTCTTC. The genes are TRBV12-2 and TRBJ2-1; the table's D call, TRBD2, was not checked against the DNA. TRBV12-2 counts as a pseudogene. This CDR3 region has 18 residues.

This clone was seen ten or more times. The chain uses TRBV6-5 and TRBJ2-5, with D possibly matching TRBD2 (6 bases). The end of the DNA aligns better with TRBJ2-7, so the J call may be wrong. The CDR3 consists of 13 residues. Germline lookup yields CDR1 MNHEY and CDR2 SVGAGI. CDR3 sequence reads: CASSLVGGYEQYF. The CDR3, as DNA: TGTGCCAGCAGCCTTGTGGGGGGCTACGAGCAGTACTTC.

This rearrangement joins TRBV7-9 to TRBJ1-1, with unresolved D. The V end was cut by 1 base, the J end by 4 bases, with 10 bases between. The CDR3 has 14 residues. The V gene's germline CDR1 is SEHNR and CDR2 FQNEAQ (reference sequence). CDR3: CASSLVGGRTEAFF. The CDR3 bases are TGTGCCAGCAGCTTAGTTGGAGGACGCACTGAAGCTTTCTTT.

This chain connects TRBV7-9 to TRBJ1-2, with D maybe TRBD1 (6 bases). The CDR3 spans 17 residues. Germline V gene lookup returns CDR1 SEHNR and CDR2 FQNEAQ (reference sequence). Trimming left V 0 bases short and J 7 bases short, with 21 bases between. The CDR3 here is CASSLASRGLGLSGYTF. The CDR3 bases are TGTGCCAGCAGCTTAGCGTCCAGGGGACTGGGTTTGAGTGGCTACACCTTC.

The chain recombines TRBV6-1 with TRBJ1-3; D call uncertain. This CDR3 contains 13 residues. The germline V and J ends were trimmed by 10 bases and 1 base, with 11 bases remaining between them. Per the germline V gene, CDR1 is MNHNS and CDR2 is SASEGT. This CDR3 is CATLGRSGNTIYF. For the CDR3, the DNA is TGTGCCACCCTAGGACGATCTGGAAACACCATATATTTT.

The V call is TRBV5-1, the J call TRBJ2-5; no reliable D call. Germline V gene lookup returns CDR1 SGHRS and CDR2 YFSETQ. CDR3 length: 14 residues. Trimming shortened V by 0 bases and J by 1 base, and 7 bases separated the two germline ends. The CDR3 DNA reads TGCGCCAGCAGCTTGGGGTCAGGCCAAGAGACCCAGTACTTC. The encoded protein is CASSLGSGQETQYF.

The chain combines TRBV28 with TRBJ2-7, with 9 bases identical to TRBD2. Germline loops: CDR1 MDHEN, CDR2 SYDVKM. The J segment lost 7 bases and the V segment lost 4 bases, leaving 8 bases of the junction unmatched. The CDR3 covers 14 residues. DNA for the CDR3: TGTGCCAGCAGTTCCCCCGGGACTAGCATGGAGCAGTACTTC. Translated, it gives CASSSPGTSMEQYF.

The V call is TRBV5-4, the J call TRBJ2-6; perhaps D is TRBD1 or TRBD2 (6 bases each). The CDR3 length is 16 residues. CDR1 is SGHNT, CDR2 YYREEE, per germline (reference sequence). V was pared by 4 bases and J by 4 bases, with 15 bases between. The CDR3 spells CASSPFGGRGANVLTF. DNA for the CDR3: TGTGCCAGCAGCCCCTTTGGGGGGCGAGGGGCCAACGTCCTGACTTTC.

This sequence joins TRBV19 and TRBJ2-5; 7 nucleotides match TRBD1. CDR3 length: 16 amino acids. The germline gives CDR1 LNHDA, CDR2 SQIVND (reference sequence). J gave up 0 bases and V 4 bases, and 8 bases lay outside the gene matches. CDR3 DNA sequence: TGTGCCAGTAGTAGCATACCGGGACAGTACCAAGAGACCCAGTACTTC. Translating gives CASSSIPGQYQETQYF.

The table lists this clone with a few counts. The rearrangement links TRBV9 to TRBJ2-3, with 8 bases that match TRBD2. After removal of 0 bases from V and 5 bases from J, the junction contained 14 bases not matched to a gene. The CDR3 runs 18 residues. Germline CDR1 reads SGDLS; CDR2 reads YYNGEE. CDR3 sequence reads: CASSVGVRASGSRDTQYF. For the CDR3, the DNA is TGTGCCAGCAGCGTAGGGGTTCGGGCCAGCGGGAGTAGAGATACGCAGTATTTT.

A word on this clone: In the same sample, other DNA sequences code for this CDR3. This chain connects TRBV7-9 to TRBJ1-2; unclear D gene. The germline V gene encodes CDR1 SEHNR and CDR2 FQNEAQ (reference sequence). Trimming removed 0 bases from V and 0 bases from J, with 5 bases in between. The CDR3 runs 14 residues. This CDR3 is CASSLAGANYGYTF. In DNA, the CDR3 is TGTGCCAGCAGCTTAGCTGGGGCTAACTATGGCTACACCTTC. The full variable domain, rest sourced from reference TRBV7-9 and TRBJ1-2, is DTGVSQNPRHKITKRGQNVTFRCDPISEHNRLYWYRQTLGQGPEFLTYFQNEAQLEKSRLLSDRFSAERPKGSFSTLEIQRTEQGDSAMYLCASSLAGANYGYTFGSGTRLTVV.

This clone has a count of ten or more. The genes are TRBV10-1 and TRBJ1-2; possible D gene TRBD1, 6 bases. In germline, CDR1 is WNHNN, CDR2 SYGVQD (reference sequence). The CDR3 runs to 14 residues. The ends were cut back, 2 bases at V and 3 bases at J, with 10 bases in the middle. The CDR3 region is CASSEEQGDYGYTF. CDR3 nucleotide sequence: TGCGCCAGCAGTGAGGAACAGGGAGACTATGGCTACACCTTC.

In DNA form, the CDR3 reads TGTGCCAGCACCCTCCCTTCCTACAATGAGCAGTTCTTC. Its translation is CASTLPSYNEQFF. The rearrangement uses TRBV28 and TRBJ2-1; D is uncertain. Germline CDR1 MDHEN, CDR2 SYDVKM. This CDR3 has 13 amino acids. Trimming stripped 7 bases from V and 1 base from J, with 8 bases between.

The chain couples TRBV30 to TRBJ1-2; D uncertain. Germline assignment: CDR1 GTSNPN and CDR2 SVGIG (reference sequence). Trimming left V 3 bases short and J 2 bases short, with 10 bases between. The CDR3 spans 13 residues. The CDR3 here is CAWSLVLNYGYTF. For the CDR3, the DNA is TGTGCCTGGAGCCTGGTGCTGAACTATGGCTACACCTTC.

The V and J genes are TRBV7-3 and TRBJ2-2, with D perhaps matching TRBD2 (7 bases). V gave up 6 bases and J gave up 4 bases, with 12 bases separating them. The CDR3 length is 14 residues. Germline CDR1 reads SGHTA; CDR2 reads FQGTGA. The CDR3 is CASSRGAATGELFF. For the CDR3, the DNA is TGTGCCAGCAGTCGGGGGGCGGCCACCGGGGAGCTGTTTTTT.

Many counts were recorded for this clone. This chain uses TRBV5-6 with TRBJ2-3, with D unclear. Germline CDR1 reads SGHDT; CDR2 reads YYEEEE. With 4 bases removed from V and 0 bases from J, the gap between germline ends came to 12 bases. This CDR3 is 15 amino acids long. CDR3 region: CASSVTAGSTDTQYF. The CDR3 DNA reads as TGTGCCAGCAGCGTTACGGCAGGCAGCACAGATACGCAGTATTTT.

The rearrangement uses TRBV19 and TRBJ1-1; D is uncertain. This CDR3 has 14 amino acids. CDR1 and CDR2 from the germline V gene are LNHDA and SQIVND (reference sequence). V lost 4 bases and J lost 3, with 12 bases in between. The CDR3 region has the DNA TGTGCCAGTAGTACGAACAGCGATTACACTGAAGCTTTCTTT. This translates into CASSTNSDYTEAFF.

With respect to this clone: Other DNA sequences from this sample encode an identical CDR3 as well. The V and J genes are TRBV19 and TRBJ1-5; 9 positions agree with TRBD1. Trimming at V came to 7 bases and at J to 5 bases, leaving 6 bases not matched to a gene. Looked up from germline, CDR1 is LNHDA and CDR2 is SQIVND (reference sequence). The CDR3 sequence is 14 residues long. The CDR3 sequence: CASNPGQGYQPQHF. The CDR3 DNA follows: TGTGCCAGTAATCCAGGACAGGGGTATCAGCCCCAGCATTTT.

The chain employs TRBV27 and TRBJ1-1, with no clear D. CDR3 size: 13 residues. The V gene lost 6 bases and the J gene lost 1 base, with 9 bases spanning the gap. CDR1 and CDR2 from the germline V gene are MNHEY and SMNVEV (reference sequence). This CDR3 is CASRRGGNTEAFF. Here the CDR3 DNA reads TGTGCCAGCAGGCGAGGTGGGAACACTGAAGCTTTCTTT.

V is TRBV2 and J is TRBJ2-7; D possibly corresponds to TRBD2 (6 bases). V shed 6 bases and J shed 3 bases, with 12 bases lying between them. CDR3 length equals 13 residues. Germline CDR1 is SNHLY and CDR2 is FYNNEI. DNA of the CDR3: TGTGCCAGCAGCCTTGTGGGGGGCTACGAGCAGTACTTC. It is translated as CASSLVGGYEQYF.

This clone was counted ten times or more. This rearrangement joins TRBV27 to TRBJ2-1; the D gene is possibly TRBD1 (6 bases). Between the trimmed V and J ends, which lost 1 base and 10 bases, there was a span of 11 bases. This CDR3 has 13 residues. CDR1 is MNHEY, CDR2 SMNVEV, per germline (reference sequence). The CDR3, as DNA: TGTGCCAGCAGTTTATACAGGGAAACCGAGCAGTTCTTC. The encoded protein is CASSLYRETEQFF.

The J gene is TRBJ2-1, the V gene TRBV10-3, with TRBD2 matching over 11 bases. V dropped 6 bases and J dropped 5; count of bases not matched to a gene: 6. The germline V gene has CDR1 ENHRY and CDR2 SYGVKD. This CDR3 comprises 15 residues. In nucleotides, the CDR3 is TGTGCCATCAGCGGGGGACTAGCGGATAACAATGAGCAGTTCTTC. Protein: CAISGGLADNNEQFF.

The chain has TRBV5-1 and TRBJ2-2, with D hard to call. From germline, CDR1 is SGHRS and CDR2 YFSETQ. The CDR3 spans 14 residues. Trimming cost V 1 base and J 3 bases, with 7 bases left between them. In DNA, the CDR3 is TGCGCCAGCAGCTTGTCGGGTCACACCGGGGAGCTGTTTTTT. It encodes CASSLSGHTGELFF.

This clone was detected many times. This chain connects TRBV30 to TRBJ2-5; weak D call: TRBD2 (6 bases). The CDR3 runs to 14 residues. The germline V and J ends were trimmed by 0 bases and 4 bases, with 12 bases remaining between them. The germline V gene encodes CDR1 GTSNPN and CDR2 SVGIG (reference sequence). CDR3 protein: CAWSVVGSGETQYF. CDR3 nucleotide sequence: TGTGCCTGGAGTGTAGTGGGTAGCGGAGAGACCCAGTACTTC.